This TCR beta chain was observed in a study of T-cell reconstitution after alpha-beta-depleted transplantation in children. V dropped 4 bases and J dropped 6; count of bases not matched to a gene: 9. This CDR3 is built from 13 residues. CDR1 DFQATT and CDR2 SNEGSKA come from the germline V gene (reference sequence). This clonotype was seen only a few times. Its antigen is not identified. A TCRbeta library incorporating unique molecular identifiers was prepared. TCRdb analysed the PCR reads with MiXCR anew, one entry per CDR3 protein. The sample shows 300,000 to 400,000 distinct CDR3 sequences, about a sixth of them seen only once. General study findings and limits: The study reportedly traced alpha-beta T cells about two months after transplant to several hundred expanded graft clones. Surviving recipient T cells and thymic progenitors underlay high day-60 TCRbeta diversity in some patients. Newly produced T cells mostly accounted for T-cell counts and diversity one year post-transplant.

The rearrangement uses TRBV20-1 and TRBJ2-7, with TRBD1 identical over 7 bases. The material was PBMCs, mostly from graft donor cells, obtained 360 days after TCRalphabeta/CD19-depleted stem cell transplant. The receptor was derived from a male patient between 2 and 10 years old who had a stem cell transplant for acute lymphoblastic leukemia, so the T cells may come from the graft donor. The CDR3 bases are TGCAGTGCTATTGACAGGGATCCCGTCGAGCAGTACTTC. Its translation: CSAIDRDPVEQYF.